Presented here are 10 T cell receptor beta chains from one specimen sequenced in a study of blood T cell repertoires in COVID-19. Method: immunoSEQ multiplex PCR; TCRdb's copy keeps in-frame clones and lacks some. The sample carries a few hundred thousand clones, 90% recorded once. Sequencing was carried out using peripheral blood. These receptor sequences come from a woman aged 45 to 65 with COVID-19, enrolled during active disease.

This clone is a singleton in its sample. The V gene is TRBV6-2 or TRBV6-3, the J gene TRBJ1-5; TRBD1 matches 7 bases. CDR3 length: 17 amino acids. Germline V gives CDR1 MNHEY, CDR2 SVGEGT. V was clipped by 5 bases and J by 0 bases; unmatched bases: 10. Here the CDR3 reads CASSTPGQRTSNQPQHF. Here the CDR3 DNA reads TGTGCCAGCAGTACCCCGGGACAGAGAACTAGCAATCAGCCCCAGCATTTT.

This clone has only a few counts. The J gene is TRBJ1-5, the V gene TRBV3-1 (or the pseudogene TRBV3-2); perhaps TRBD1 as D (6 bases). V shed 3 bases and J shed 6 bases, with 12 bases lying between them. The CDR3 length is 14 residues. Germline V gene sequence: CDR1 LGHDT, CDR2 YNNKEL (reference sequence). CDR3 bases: TGTGCCAGCAGCCACTTGGGGGCACGTCAGCCCCAGCATTTT. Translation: CASSHLGARQPQHF.

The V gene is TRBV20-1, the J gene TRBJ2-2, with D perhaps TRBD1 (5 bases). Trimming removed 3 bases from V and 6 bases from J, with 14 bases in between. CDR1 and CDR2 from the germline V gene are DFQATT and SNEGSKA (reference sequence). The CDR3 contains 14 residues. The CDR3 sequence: CSASSGLGPGELFF. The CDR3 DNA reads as TGCAGTGCTAGTTCTGGGCTGGGGCCCGGGGAGCTGTTTTTT.

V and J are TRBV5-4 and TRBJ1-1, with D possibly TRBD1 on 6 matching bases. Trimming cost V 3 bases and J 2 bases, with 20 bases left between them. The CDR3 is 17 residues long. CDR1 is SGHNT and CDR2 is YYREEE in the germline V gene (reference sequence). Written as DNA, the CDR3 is TGTGCCAGCAGCTCAGGGGTAAGGGCCTCCCCTAACACTGAAGCTTTCTTT. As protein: CASSSGVRASPNTEAFF.

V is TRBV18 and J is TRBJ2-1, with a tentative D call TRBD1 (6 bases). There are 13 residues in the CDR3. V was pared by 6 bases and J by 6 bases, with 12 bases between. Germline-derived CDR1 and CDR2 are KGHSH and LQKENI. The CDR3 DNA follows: TGTGCCAGCTCCCCGGGACACCGCAATGAGCAGTTCTTC. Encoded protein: CASSPGHRNEQFF.

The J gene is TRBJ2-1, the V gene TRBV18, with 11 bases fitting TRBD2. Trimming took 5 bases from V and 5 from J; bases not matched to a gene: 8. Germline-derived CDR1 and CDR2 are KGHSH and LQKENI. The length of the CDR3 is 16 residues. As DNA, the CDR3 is TGTGCCAGCTCAACCACGGTGACTAGCGGGAACAATGAGCAGTTCTTC. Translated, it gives CASSTTVTSGNNEQFF.

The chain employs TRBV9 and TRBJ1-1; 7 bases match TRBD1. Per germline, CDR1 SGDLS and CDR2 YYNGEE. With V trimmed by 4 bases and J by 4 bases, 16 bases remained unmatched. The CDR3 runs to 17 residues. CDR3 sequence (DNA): TGTGCCAGCAGCCGATTTACATTCGACAGGGTGGGCACTGAAGCTTTCTTT. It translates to CASSRFTFDRVGTEAFF.

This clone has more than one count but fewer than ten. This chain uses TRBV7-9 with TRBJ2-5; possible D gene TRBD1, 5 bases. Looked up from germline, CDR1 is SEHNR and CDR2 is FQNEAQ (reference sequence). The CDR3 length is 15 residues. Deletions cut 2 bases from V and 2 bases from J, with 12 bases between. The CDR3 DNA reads TGTGCCAGCAGCTTATCGGCAGGGCTTCAAGAGACCCAGTACTTC. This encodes CASSLSAGLQETQYF.

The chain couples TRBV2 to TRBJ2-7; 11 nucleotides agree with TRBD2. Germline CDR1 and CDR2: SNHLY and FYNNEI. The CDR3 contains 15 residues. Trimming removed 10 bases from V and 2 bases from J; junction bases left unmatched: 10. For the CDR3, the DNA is TGTGCCACCTTACTACGGACTAGCGGGCCCTACGAGCAGTACTTC. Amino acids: CATLLRTSGPYEQYF.

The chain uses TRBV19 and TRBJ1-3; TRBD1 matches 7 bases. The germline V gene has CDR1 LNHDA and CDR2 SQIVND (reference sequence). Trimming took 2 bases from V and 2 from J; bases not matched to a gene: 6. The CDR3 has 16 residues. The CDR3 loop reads CASSIKSTGPGNTIYF. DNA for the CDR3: TGTGCCAGTAGTATAAAATCGACAGGGCCTGGAAACACCATATATTTT.